A single sample is the source of the 26 T cell receptor beta chains below, sequenced in a study of T cells in Graves' hyperthyroidism and ophthalmopathy. TCR beta CDR3 sequences were amplified from RNA transcripts. Carried out on the TCR CDR3, a first-round RT-PCR used the HTBI primer set. TCRdb independently ran MiXCR on the multiplex PCR reads; one entry per CDR3 protein. There are hundreds of thousands of distinct CDR3 sequences in the sample; around 22% occur only once, and around 11% lies in the top ten. The sequenced material came from blood. The receptors derive from a young woman with Graves' ophthalmopathy.

This clonotype was counted at least ten times. This chain joins TRBV6-1 and TRBJ1-3; D call uncertain. V shed 7 bases and J shed 1 base, with 14 bases lying between them. Germline V lookup: CDR1 MNHNS, CDR2 SASEGT. The CDR3 length is 15 residues. CDR3 in DNA: TGTGCCAGCACCACGTGGTGGGGATCTGGAAACACCATATATTTT. It yields the protein CASTTWWGSGNTIYF.

This chain connects TRBV29-1 to TRBJ2-7; 9 positions agree with TRBD2. Trimming removed 3 bases from V and 4 bases from J; junction bases left unmatched: 13. The CDR3 is made up of 16 amino acids. In germline, CDR1 is SQVTM, CDR2 ANQGSEA. The CDR3 here is CSVDDSSGTSSYEQYF. The CDR3 coding sequence is TGCAGCGTTGATGACAGCTCGGGGACTAGCTCGTACGAGCAGTACTTC.

The CDR3 region has the DNA TGTGCCAGCACTAGCGGGGGGGCCAACGAGCAGTACTTC. It encodes CASTSGGANEQYF. The V call is TRBV12-3 or TRBV12-4, the J call TRBJ2-7; the match to TRBD2 covers 12 bases. The CDR3 runs 13 residues. J gave up 5 bases and V 7 bases, and 3 bases lay outside the gene matches.

This clonotype has a count of ten or more. The rearrangement joins TRBV5-1 to TRBJ2-5; TRBD1 might be the D (6 bases). CDR1 is SGHRS and CDR2 is YFSETQ in the germline V gene. V dropped 2 bases and J dropped 1 base, with 18 bases sitting between them. The CDR3 runs 17 residues. The CDR3 DNA follows: TGCGCCAGCAGCTTCATTACGGCAGGGGACGGCCAAGAGACCCAGTACTTC. It yields the protein CASSFITAGDGQETQYF.

This clonotype occurred many times. CDR3 amino acids: CSARAAETGAFNIQYF. CDR3 DNA: TGCAGTGCTAGAGCCGCGGAGACGGGAGCCTTCAACATTCAGTACTTC. The chain combines TRBV20-1 with TRBJ2-4, with a weak D call TRBD2 (6 bases). The CDR3 consists of 16 residues. Per the germline V gene, CDR1 is DFQATT and CDR2 is SNEGSKA (reference sequence). V lost 1 base and J lost 7, with 20 bases in between.

This clonotype turned up a few times. V usage is TRBV9 and J usage is TRBJ1-2; D is ambiguous. CDR1 SGDLS and CDR2 YYNGEE come from the germline V gene. CDR3 length: 16 amino acids. Trimming shortened V by 0 bases and J by 7 bases, and 19 bases separated the two germline ends. The CDR3: CASSVDEALFGSGYTF. CDR3 sequence (DNA): TGTGCCAGCAGCGTAGACGAGGCACTTTTTGGGAGTGGCTACACCTTC.

This clonotype was recorded at least ten times. V is TRBV11-2 and J is TRBJ2-7, with 8 bases lining up with TRBD1. Per germline, CDR1 SGHAT and CDR2 FQNNGV. V was pared by 6 bases and J by 4 bases, with 11 bases of the junction left unmatched. This CDR3 spans 15 amino acids. The CDR3 nucleotides read TGTGCCAGCAGTAGAATCGGGACAGGATTTTACGAGCAGTACTTC. It is translated as CASSRIGTGFYEQYF. The full variable domain, with the rest looked up from reference TRBV11-2 and TRBJ2-7, is EAGVAQSPRYKIIEKRQSVAFWCNPISGHATLYWYQQILGQGPKLLIQFQNNGVVDDSQLPKDRFSAERLKGVDSTLKIQPAKLEDSAVYLCASSRIGTGFYEQYFGPGTRLTVT.

This clonotype has a handful of counts. The chain recombines TRBV15 with TRBJ2-7, with D perhaps TRBD2 (6 bases). This CDR3 is built from 16 residues. V was cut by 0 bases and J by 2 bases, with 14 bases left in between. Germline V lookup: CDR1 LNHNV, CDR2 YYDKDF (reference sequence). Here the CDR3 DNA reads TGTGCCACCAGCAGAGATCGGGAGTATCCCGCCTACGAGCAGTACTTC. Its translation: CATSRDREYPAYEQYF.

This clonotype was counted ten times or more. Here the CDR3 reads CASKPGANQPQHF. CDR3 nucleotides: TGTGCCAGCAAGCCTGGGGCGAACCAGCCCCAGCATTTT. The chain carries TRBV6-1 and TRBJ1-5, with D perhaps matching TRBD1 (5 bases). CDR1 and CDR2 from the germline V gene are MNHNS and SASEGT. V was trimmed by 7 bases and J by 7 bases, leaving 14 bases between them. The CDR3 contains 13 residues.

This clonotype was seen ten or more times. The chain joins TRBV6-5 to TRBJ1-1; no firm D call. V lost 0 bases and J 0 bases, leaving 14 bases between the germline ends. Germline V gene data show CDR1 as MNHEY and CDR2 as SVGAGI. The CDR3 is 17 amino acids. The CDR3: CASSYSRREDLNTEAFF. In nucleotides, the CDR3 is TGTGCCAGCAGTTACTCGAGAAGGGAGGACCTGAACACTGAAGCTTTCTTT.

As to this clonotype: This sequence may be a read error, since a much larger clone differs from it by one base. The chain recombines TRBV11-2 with TRBJ2-7; D is uncertain. Germline assignment: CDR1 SGHAT and CDR2 FQNNGV. This CDR3 comprises 14 residues. CDR3 coding DNA: TGTGCCAGCAGCTCCTCGGACGGAGCCTACGAGCAGTGCTTC. Amino acids: CASSSSDGAYEQCF.

The table lists this clonotype with many counts. The chain couples TRBV20-1 to TRBJ2-7; 9 nucleotides agree with TRBD2. J lost 3 bases, V lost 3 bases, and 6 bases had no gene match. The CDR3 runs 14 residues. Per germline, CDR1 DFQATT and CDR2 SNEGSKA (reference sequence). The CDR3 loop reads CSARDRLAVYEQYF. The CDR3 DNA sequence: TGCAGTGCTAGGGACCGACTAGCGGTCTACGAGCAGTACTTC.

This chain uses TRBV6-5 with TRBJ1-1; possibly TRBD1 for D (6 bases). V was shortened by 2 bases and J by 4 bases, with 11 bases between the two germline ends. The germline V gene encodes CDR1 MNHEY and CDR2 SVGAGI. The CDR3 sequence is 14 residues long. In DNA form, the CDR3 reads TGTGCCAGCAGTTACAACAGGGAGGGCACTGAAGCTTTCTTT. It specifies CASSYNREGTEAFF.

This clonotype was found many times. The chain employs TRBV7-2 and TRBJ1-2; D not certain. Trimming shortened V by 8 bases and J by 3 bases, and 19 bases separated the two germline ends. Germline lookup yields CDR1 SGHTA and CDR2 FQGNSA. The CDR3 spans 15 residues. CDR3 protein: CASRPNGRIHYGYTF. The CDR3 DNA is TGTGCCAGCCGCCCAAACGGCCGTATCCACTATGGCTACACCTTC.

The chain is built from TRBV20-1 and TRBJ1-6; D unresolved. The CDR3 covers 10 residues. Germline CDR1 is DFQATT and CDR2 is SNEGSKA (reference sequence). With 5 bases removed from V and 9 bases from J, the gap between germline ends came to 5 bases. The CDR3 DNA is TGCAGTGCTTTGCCTTCACCCCTCCACTTT. This gives the protein CSALPSPLHF.

This clonotype has only a few counts. J is TRBJ2-7 and V is TRBV12-3 or TRBV12-4; TRBD1 aligns across 8 bases. With 2 bases clipped from V and 12 bases from J, the junction kept 9 bases outside the gene matches. This CDR3 region has 13 residues. The CDR3 DNA sequence: TGTGCCAGCAGTTTAACCGACAGGGGTGAGGTGTACTTC. Amino acids: CASSLTDRGEVYF.

This clonotype was picked up many times. V is TRBV7-2 and J is TRBJ1-5; no firm D call. Per germline, CDR1 SGHTA and CDR2 FQGNSA. CDR3 size: 15 residues. V lost 2 bases and J lost 1, with 9 bases in between. Here the CDR3 reads CASSLTAASNQPQHF. Here the CDR3 DNA reads TGTGCCAGCAGCTTAACAGCTGCGAGCAATCAGCCCCAGCATTTT.

In this sample, this clonotype turned up a few times. The V call is TRBV4-1, the J call TRBJ2-6, with D uncertain. The germline V gene has CDR1 MGHRA and CDR2 YSYEKL. This CDR3 region has 20 residues. Deletions cut 3 bases from V and 0 bases from J, with 21 bases between. CDR3 sequence: CASSHLVRLAVLSGANVLTF. For the CDR3, the DNA is TGCGCCAGCAGCCATTTAGTTCGGCTGGCAGTCCTCTCTGGGGCCAACGTCCTGACTTTC.

This clonotype has a count of ten or more. The chain uses TRBV6-2 or TRBV6-3 and TRBJ2-7; tentatively, D is TRBD2 (6 bases). The germline V and J ends were trimmed by 6 bases and 0 bases, with 9 bases remaining between them. The CDR3 spans 13 residues. The germline V gene encodes CDR1 MNHEY and CDR2 SVGEGT. The CDR3 protein is CASSTSFSYEQYF. The DNA of the CDR3 is TGTGCCAGCAGCACTAGCTTCTCCTACGAGCAGTACTTC.

V and J are TRBV6-1 and TRBJ2-7; TRBD2 matches at 10 bases. V was pared by 4 bases and J by 6 bases, with 6 bases of the junction left unmatched. Germline CDR1 MNHNS, CDR2 SASEGT. The CDR3 consists of 14 residues. The CDR3 here is CASSVSGRASEQYF. In DNA form, the CDR3 reads TGTGCCAGCAGTGTCAGCGGGAGGGCCTCCGAGCAGTACTTC.

This clonotype has a count of ten or more. The chain joins TRBV15 to TRBJ1-1, with 9 bases fitting TRBD1. Germline-derived CDR1 and CDR2 are LNHNV and YYDKDF (reference sequence). The V segment lost 6 bases and the J segment 4 bases; nucleotides outside the gene matches: 6. The length of the CDR3 is 14 residues. This chain's CDR3 is CATSLGQGFTEAFF. The CDR3 region has the DNA TGTGCCACCAGTCTTGGACAGGGGTTCACTGAAGCTTTCTTT.

This clonotype was observed at least ten times. DNA of the CDR3: TGTGCCACCAGCAGACAGGGAGACAATCAGCCCCAGCATTTT. It yields the protein CATSRQGDNQPQHF. This sequence joins TRBV15 and TRBJ1-5; D might be TRBD1 (5 bases). The germline CDR1 and CDR2 sequences are LNHNV and YYDKDF (reference sequence). The CDR3 consists of 14 residues. The V end was cut by 2 bases, the J end by 3 bases, with 8 bases between. Together with reference TRBV15 and TRBJ1-5, the CDR3 gives the full variable domain: DAMVIQNPRYQVTQFGKPVTLSCSQTLNHNVMYWYQQKSSQAPKLLFHYYDKDFNNEADTPDNFQSRRPNTSFCFLDIRSPGLGDTAMYLCATSRQGDNQPQHFGDGTRLSIL.

Concerning this clonotype: A clone one base away is much larger, so this may be a read error. The chain uses TRBV30 and TRBJ1-5; D is uncertain. The CDR3 totals 15 residues. Per the germline V gene, CDR1 is GTSNPN and CDR2 is SVGIG (reference sequence). The CDR3 nucleotides are TGTACCTGGGCAGACGGAGGGAGTAGCAATCAGCCCCAGCATTTT. Translating gives CTWADGGSSNQPQHF. The full variable domain, its missing parts supplied by reference TRBV30 and TRBJ1-5, is SQTIHQWPATLVQPVGSPLSLECTVEGTSNPNLYWYRQAAGRGLQLLFYSVGIGQISSEVPQNLSASRPQDRQFILSSKKLLLSDSGFYLCTWADGGSSNQPQHFGDGTRLSIL.

This chain joins TRBV19 and TRBJ2-7; 7 nucleotides align to TRBD1. V dropped 3 bases and J dropped 3; count of bases not matched to a gene: 2. The CDR3 extends over 13 amino acids. Germline assignment: CDR1 LNHDA and CDR2 SQIVND (reference sequence). The CDR3 protein is CASSMGTDYEQYF. The CDR3 DNA follows: TGTGCCAGTAGTATGGGGACAGACTACGAGCAGTACTTC. Full variable domain (remainder filled in from reference TRBV19 and TRBJ2-7): DGGITQSPKYLFRKEGQNVTLSCEQNLNHDAMYWYRQDPGQGLRLIYYSQIVNDFQKGDIAEGYSVSREKKESFPLTVTSAQKNPTAFYLCASSMGTDYEQYFGPGTRLTVT.

The DNA of the CDR3 is TGTGCCAGCAGTTTAGGGCAGGGGGTAAGTGAGACTGAAGCTTTCTTT. Translated, it gives CASSLGQGVSETEAFF. The chain has TRBV12-3 or TRBV12-4 and TRBJ1-1; 7 positions match TRBD1. The CDR3 loop spans 16 amino acids. Losses at the gene ends were 1 base for V and 5 bases for J; bases not matched to a gene: 10.

This clonotype was counted at least ten times. The gene calls are TRBV12-3 or TRBV12-4 and TRBJ2-7; the D is unclear. The V end lost 1 base, the J end lost 5 bases, and 12 bases lay between the germline ends. This CDR3 has 14 residues. This chain's CDR3 is CASSLGLTGDEQYF. The CDR3, as DNA: TGTGCCAGCAGTTTAGGCCTAACGGGCGACGAGCAGTACTTC.